This T cell receptor (beta chain) appears in the sequencing data of a study of blood T cell repertoires in COVID-19. Produced via immunoSEQ multiplex PCR; TCRdb's table is partial and in-frame only. Of 200,000 to 300,000 clones detected, roughly 86% appear once; the ten largest clones hold 1.5% to 2%. The CDR3 consists of 15 residues. From germline, CDR1 is SGDLS and CDR2 YYNGEE. V shed 0 bases and J shed 3 bases, with 11 bases lying between them. Material: peripheral blood. The TCR originated in a woman aged 55 to 70 who had recovered from COVID-19. The chain recombines TRBV9 with TRBJ2-3; D ambiguous. This CDR3 reads CASSVVPGPTDTQYF. The CDR3 DNA follows: TGTGCCAGCAGCGTAGTGCCGGGTCCTACAGATACGCAGTATTTT.